This T cell receptor (beta chain) was retrieved from a study of Graves' ophthalmopathy and Graves' hyperthyroidism. Hyperthyroidism patients, all newly diagnosed, had under 2 months' duration and ages of 18 to 65. Among the exclusions were patients with other autoimmune diseases, uncontrolled infections, pregnancy or lactation. For repertoire sequencing, the TCR beta CDR3 regions were amplified from RNA transcripts. RT-PCR was first run with HTBI primers, then multiplex PCR in a second round. TCRdb reprocessed the multiplex PCR reads with MiXCR, giving one entry per CDR3 protein. The sample records around 1,000,000 distinct CDR3 sequences, 35% to 40% being singletons. This clonotype was detected many times. This TCR was recovered from an adult man with Graves' hyperthyroidism. Sequencing was carried out using peripheral blood or thyroid tissue (not recorded which).

The chain's CDR3 is CASSPSWTRSQTQYF. CDR3 sequence (DNA): TGTGCCAGCAGCCCCTCCTGGACCCGTAGCCAAACCCAGTACTTC. The J gene is TRBJ2-5, the V gene TRBV11-2; D gene unclear. This CDR3 has 15 amino acids. V lost 5 bases and J 8 bases, leaving 21 bases between the germline ends. Per the germline V gene, CDR1 is SGHAT and CDR2 is FQNNGV.